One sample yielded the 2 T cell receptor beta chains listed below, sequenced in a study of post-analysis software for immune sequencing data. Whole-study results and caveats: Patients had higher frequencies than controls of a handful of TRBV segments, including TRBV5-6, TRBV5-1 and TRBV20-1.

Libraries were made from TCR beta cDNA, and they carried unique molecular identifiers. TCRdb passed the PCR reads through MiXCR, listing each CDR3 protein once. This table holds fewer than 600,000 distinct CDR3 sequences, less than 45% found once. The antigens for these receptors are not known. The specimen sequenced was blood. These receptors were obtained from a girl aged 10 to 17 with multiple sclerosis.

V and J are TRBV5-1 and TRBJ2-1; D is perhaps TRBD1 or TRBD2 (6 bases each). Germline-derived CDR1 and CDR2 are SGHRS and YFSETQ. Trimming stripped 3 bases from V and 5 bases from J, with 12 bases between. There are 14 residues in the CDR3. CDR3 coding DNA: TGCGCCAGCAGCTCGGGGGCGGACCACAATGAGCAGTTCTTC. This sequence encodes CASSSGADHNEQFF.

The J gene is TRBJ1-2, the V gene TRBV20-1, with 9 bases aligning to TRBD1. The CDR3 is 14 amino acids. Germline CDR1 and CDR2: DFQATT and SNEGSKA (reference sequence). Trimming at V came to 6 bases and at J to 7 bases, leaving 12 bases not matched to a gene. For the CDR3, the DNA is TGCAGTGCCCCAAGACAGGGGGAGAGGAGTGGCTACACCTTC. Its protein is CSAPRQGERSGYTF.